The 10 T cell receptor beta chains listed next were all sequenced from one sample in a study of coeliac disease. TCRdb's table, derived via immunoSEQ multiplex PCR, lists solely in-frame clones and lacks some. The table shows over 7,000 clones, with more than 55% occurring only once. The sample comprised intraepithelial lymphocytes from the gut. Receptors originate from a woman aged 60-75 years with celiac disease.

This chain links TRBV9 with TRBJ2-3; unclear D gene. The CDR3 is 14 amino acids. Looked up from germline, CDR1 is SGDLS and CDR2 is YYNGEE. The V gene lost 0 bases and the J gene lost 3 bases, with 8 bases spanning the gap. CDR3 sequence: CASSVATETDTQYF. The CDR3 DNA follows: TGTGCCAGCAGCGTAGCTACAGAAACAGATACGCAGTATTTT.

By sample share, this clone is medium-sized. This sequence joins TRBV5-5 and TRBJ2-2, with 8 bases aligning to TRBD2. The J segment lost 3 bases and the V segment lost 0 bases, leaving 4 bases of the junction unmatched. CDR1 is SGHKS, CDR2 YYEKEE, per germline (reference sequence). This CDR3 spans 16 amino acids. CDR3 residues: CASSLAAGEHTGELFF. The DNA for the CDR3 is TGTGCCAGCAGCTTGGCAGCGGGAGAACACACCGGGGAGCTGTTTTTT.

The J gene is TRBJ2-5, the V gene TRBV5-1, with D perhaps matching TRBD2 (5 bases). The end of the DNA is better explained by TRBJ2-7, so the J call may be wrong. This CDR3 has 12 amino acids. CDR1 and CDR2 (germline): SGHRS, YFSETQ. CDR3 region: CASMGSSYEQYF. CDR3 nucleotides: TGCGCCAGCATGGGGAGCTCCTACGAGCAGTACTTC.

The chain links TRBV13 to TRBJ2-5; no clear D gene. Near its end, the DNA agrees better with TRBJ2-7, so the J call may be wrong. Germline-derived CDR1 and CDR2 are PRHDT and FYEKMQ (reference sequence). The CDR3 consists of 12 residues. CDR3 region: CASSLGWYEQYF. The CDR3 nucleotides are TGTGCCAGCAGCTTAGGTTGGTACGAGCAGTACTTC.

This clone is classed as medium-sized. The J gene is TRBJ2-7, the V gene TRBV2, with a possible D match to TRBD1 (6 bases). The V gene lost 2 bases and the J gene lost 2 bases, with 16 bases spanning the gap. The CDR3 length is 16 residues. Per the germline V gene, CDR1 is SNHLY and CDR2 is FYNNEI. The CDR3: CASSEPPGTLTYEQYF. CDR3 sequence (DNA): TGTGCCAGCAGTGAACCCCCCGGGACACTCACCTACGAGCAGTACTTC.

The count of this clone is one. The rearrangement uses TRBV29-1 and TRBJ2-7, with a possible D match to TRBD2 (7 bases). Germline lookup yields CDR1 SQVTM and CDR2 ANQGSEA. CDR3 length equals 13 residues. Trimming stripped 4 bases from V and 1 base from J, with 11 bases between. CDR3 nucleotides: TGCAGCGTTGGAGGGGGAGGGTCCTACGAGCAGTACTTC. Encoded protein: CSVGGGGSYEQYF.

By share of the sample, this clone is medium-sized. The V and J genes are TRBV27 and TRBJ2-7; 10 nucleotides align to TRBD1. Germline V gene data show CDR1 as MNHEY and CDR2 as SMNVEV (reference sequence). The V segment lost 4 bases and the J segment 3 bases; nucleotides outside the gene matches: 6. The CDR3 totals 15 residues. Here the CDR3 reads CASSSTGGIVYEQYF. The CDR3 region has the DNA TGTGCCAGCAGTTCGACAGGGGGCATCGTCTACGAGCAGTACTTC.

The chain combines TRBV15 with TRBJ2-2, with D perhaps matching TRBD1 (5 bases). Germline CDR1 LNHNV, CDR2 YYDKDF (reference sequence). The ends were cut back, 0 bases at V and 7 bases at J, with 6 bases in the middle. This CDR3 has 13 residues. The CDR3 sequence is CATSREGVGELFF. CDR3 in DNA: TGTGCCACCAGCAGAGAAGGGGTCGGGGAGCTGTTTTTT.

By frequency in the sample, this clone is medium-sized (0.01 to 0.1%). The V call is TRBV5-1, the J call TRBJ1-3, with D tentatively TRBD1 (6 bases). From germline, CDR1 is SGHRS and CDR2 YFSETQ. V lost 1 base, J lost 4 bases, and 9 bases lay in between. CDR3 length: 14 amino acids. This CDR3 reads CASSLTGLGNTIYF. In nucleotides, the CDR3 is TGCGCCAGCAGCTTGACAGGGTTAGGAAACACCATATATTTT.

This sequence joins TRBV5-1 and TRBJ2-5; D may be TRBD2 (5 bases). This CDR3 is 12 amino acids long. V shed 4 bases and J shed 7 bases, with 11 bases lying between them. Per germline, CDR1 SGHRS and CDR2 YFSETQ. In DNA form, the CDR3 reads TGCGCCAGCAGCCCCGAAGAGGGGACCCAGTACTTC. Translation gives CASSPEEGTQYF.